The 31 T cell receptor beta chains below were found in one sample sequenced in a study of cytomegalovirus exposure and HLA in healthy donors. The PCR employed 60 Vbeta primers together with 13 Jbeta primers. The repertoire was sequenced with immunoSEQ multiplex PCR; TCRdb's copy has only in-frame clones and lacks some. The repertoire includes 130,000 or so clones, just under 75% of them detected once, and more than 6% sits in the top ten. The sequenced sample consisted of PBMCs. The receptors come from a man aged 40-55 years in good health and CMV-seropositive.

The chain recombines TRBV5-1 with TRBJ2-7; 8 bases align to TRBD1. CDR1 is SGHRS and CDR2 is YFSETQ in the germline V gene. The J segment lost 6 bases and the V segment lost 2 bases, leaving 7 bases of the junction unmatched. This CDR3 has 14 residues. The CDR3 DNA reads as TGCGCCAGCAGCTTCGGACAGGGCCCTTTCGAGCAGTACTTC. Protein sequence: CASSFGQGPFEQYF.

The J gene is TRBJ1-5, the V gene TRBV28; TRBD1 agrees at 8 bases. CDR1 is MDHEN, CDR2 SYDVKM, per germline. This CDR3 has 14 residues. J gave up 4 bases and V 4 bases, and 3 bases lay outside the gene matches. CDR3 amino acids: CASSSGGANQPQHF. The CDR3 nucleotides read TGTGCCAGCAGTTCAGGGGGCGCGAATCAGCCCCAGCATTTT.

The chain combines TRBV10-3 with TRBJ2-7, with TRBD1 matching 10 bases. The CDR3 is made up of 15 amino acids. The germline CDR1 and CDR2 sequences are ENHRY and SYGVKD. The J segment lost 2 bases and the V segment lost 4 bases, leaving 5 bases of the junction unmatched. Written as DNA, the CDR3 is TGTGCCATCAGTGGACAGGGGGCCAGGCCCTACGAGCAGTACTTC. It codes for CAISGQGARPYEQYF.

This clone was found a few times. CDR3 sequence (DNA): TGCGCCAGCAGCTTTTTGGGACCCCGCGACAGGCGCAATCAGCCCCAGCATTTT. This codes for CASSFLGPRDRRNQPQHF. The chain recombines TRBV5-1 with TRBJ1-5; D might be TRBD1 (6 bases). V lost 2 bases to trimming and J lost 2 bases, with 20 bases between them. Germline V gene sequence: CDR1 SGHRS, CDR2 YFSETQ. The CDR3 covers 18 residues. Based on the CDR3 plus reference TRBV5-1 and TRBJ1-5, the full variable domain is KAGVTQTPRYLIKTRGQQVTLSCSPISGHRSVSWYQQTPGQGLQFLFEYFSETQRNKGNFPGRFSGRQFSNSRSEMNVSTLELGDSALYLCASSFLGPRDRRNQPQHFGDGTRLSIL.

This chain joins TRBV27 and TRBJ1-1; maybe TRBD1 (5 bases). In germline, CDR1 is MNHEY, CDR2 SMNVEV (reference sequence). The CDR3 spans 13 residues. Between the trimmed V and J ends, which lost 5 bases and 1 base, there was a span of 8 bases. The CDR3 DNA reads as TGTGCCAGCAGTAAACAGGAGAACACTGAAGCTTTCTTT. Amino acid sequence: CASSKQENTEAFF.

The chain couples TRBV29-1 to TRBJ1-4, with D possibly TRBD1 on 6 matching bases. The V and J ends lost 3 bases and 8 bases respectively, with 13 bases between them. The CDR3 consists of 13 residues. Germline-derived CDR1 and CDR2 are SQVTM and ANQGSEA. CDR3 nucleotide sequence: TGCAGCGTTGAGAAAGACAGGTCCGAAAAACTGTTTTTT. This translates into CSVEKDRSEKLFF.

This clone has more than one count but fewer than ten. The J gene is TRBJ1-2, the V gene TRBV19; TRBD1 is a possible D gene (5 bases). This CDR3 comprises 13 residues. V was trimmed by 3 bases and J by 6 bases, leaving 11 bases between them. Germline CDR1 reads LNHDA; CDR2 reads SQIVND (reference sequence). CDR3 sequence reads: CASSIAGRNGYTF. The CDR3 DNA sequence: TGTGCCAGTAGTATCGCAGGGAGGAATGGCTACACCTTC.

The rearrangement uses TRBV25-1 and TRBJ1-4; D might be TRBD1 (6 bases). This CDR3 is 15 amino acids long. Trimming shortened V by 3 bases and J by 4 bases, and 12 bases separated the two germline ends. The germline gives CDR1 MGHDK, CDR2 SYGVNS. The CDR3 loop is CASSDIGQHNEKLFF. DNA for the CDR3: TGTGCCAGCAGTGATATCGGACAGCATAATGAAAAACTGTTTTTT. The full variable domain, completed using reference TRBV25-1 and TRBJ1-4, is EADIYQTPRYLVIGTGKKITLECSQTMGHDKMYWYQQDPGMELHLIHYSYGVNSTEKGDLSSESTVSRIRTEHFPLTLESARPSHTSQYLCASSDIGQHNEKLFFGSGTQLSVL.

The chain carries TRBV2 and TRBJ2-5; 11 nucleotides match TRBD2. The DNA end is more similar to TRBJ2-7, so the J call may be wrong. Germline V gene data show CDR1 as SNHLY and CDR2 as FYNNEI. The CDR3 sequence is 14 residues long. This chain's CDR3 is CATNIGTSGDEQYF. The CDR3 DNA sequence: TGTGCCACCAACATCGGGACTAGCGGCGACGAGCAGTACTTC.

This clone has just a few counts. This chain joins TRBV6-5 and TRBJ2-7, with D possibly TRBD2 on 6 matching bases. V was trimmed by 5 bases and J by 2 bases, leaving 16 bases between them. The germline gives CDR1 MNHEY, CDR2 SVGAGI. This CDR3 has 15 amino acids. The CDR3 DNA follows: TGTGCCAGCAGTAATAGCGGAGTTGGCCCCTACGAGCAGTACTTC. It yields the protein CASSNSGVGPYEQYF.

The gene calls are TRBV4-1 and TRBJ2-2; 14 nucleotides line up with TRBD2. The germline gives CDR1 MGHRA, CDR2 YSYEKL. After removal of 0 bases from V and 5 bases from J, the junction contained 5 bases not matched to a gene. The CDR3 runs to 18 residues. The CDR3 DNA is TGCGCCAGCAGCCAAGATGGGACTAGCGGGAGAAGGACCGGGGAGCTGTTTTTT. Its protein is CASSQDGTSGRRTGELFF.

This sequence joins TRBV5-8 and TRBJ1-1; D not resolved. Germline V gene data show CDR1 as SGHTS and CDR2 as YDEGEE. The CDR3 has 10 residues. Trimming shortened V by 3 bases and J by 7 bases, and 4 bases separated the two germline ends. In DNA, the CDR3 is TGTGCCAGCAGCTATTATGAAGCTTTCTTT. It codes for CASSYYEAFF. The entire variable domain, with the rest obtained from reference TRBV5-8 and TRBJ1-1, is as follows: EAGVTQSPTHLIKTRGQQATLRCSPISGHTSVYWYQQALGLGLQFLLWYDEGEERNRGNFPPRFSGRQFPNYSSELNVNALELEDSALYLCASSYYEAFFGQGTRLTVV.

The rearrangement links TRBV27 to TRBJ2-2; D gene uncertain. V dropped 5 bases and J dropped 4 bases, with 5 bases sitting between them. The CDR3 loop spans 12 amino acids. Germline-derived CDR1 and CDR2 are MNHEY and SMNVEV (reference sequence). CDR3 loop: CASSLLTGELFF. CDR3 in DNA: TGTGCCAGCAGTCTTCTCACCGGGGAGCTGTTTTTT.

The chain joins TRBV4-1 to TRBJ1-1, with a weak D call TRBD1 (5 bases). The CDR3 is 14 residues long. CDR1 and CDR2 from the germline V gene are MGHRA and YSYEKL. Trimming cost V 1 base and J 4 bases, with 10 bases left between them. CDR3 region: CASSQGRGSTEAFF. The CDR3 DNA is TGCGCCAGCAGCCAAGGGAGGGGATCCACTGAAGCTTTCTTT.

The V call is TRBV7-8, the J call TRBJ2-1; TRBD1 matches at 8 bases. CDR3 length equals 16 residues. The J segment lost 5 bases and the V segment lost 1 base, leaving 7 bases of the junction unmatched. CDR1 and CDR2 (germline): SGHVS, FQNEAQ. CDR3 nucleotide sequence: TGTGCCAGCAGCTTAGTACGGACAGGGACAGACAATGAGCAGTTCTTC. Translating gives CASSLVRTGTDNEQFF.

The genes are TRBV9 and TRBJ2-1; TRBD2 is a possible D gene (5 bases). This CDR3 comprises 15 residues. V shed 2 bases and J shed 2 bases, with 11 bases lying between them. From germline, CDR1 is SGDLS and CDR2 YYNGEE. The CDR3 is CASSVGDYTYNEQFF. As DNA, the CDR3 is TGTGCCAGCAGCGTCGGGGATTATACCTACAATGAGCAGTTCTTC. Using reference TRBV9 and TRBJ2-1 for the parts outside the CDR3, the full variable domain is DSGVTQTPKHLITATGQRVTLRCSPRSGDLSVYWYQQSLDQGLQFLIQYYNGEERAKGNILERFSAQQFPDLHSELNLSSLELGDSALYFCASSVGDYTYNEQFFGPGTRLTVL.

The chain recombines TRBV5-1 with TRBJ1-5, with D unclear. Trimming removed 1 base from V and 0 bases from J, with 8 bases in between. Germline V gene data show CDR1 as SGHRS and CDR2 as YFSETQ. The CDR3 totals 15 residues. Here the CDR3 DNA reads TGCGCCAGCAGCTTGAGCGGGGATAGCAATCAGCCCCAGCATTTT. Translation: CASSLSGDSNQPQHF.

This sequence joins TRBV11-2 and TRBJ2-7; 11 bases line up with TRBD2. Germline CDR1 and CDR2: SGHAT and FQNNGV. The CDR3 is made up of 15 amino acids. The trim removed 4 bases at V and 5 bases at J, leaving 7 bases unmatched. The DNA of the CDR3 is TGTGCCAGCAGCTCCCTAGCGGGAGGAGTCCACGAGCAGTACTTC. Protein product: CASSSLAGGVHEQYF.

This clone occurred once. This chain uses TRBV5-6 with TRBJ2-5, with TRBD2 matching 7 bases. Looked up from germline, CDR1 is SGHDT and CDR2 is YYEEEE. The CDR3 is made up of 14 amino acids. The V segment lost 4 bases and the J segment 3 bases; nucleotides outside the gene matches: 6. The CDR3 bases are TGTGCCAGCAGCCAGACTAGCCCGAAAGAGACCCAGTACTTC. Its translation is CASSQTSPKETQYF.

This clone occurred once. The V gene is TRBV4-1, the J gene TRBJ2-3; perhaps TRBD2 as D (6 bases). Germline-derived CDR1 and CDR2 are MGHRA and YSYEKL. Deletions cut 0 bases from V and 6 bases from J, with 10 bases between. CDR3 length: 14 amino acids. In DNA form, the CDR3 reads TGCGCCAGCAGCCAAGAGGGCCGGGGGGATACGCAGTATTTT. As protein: CASSQEGRGDTQYF.

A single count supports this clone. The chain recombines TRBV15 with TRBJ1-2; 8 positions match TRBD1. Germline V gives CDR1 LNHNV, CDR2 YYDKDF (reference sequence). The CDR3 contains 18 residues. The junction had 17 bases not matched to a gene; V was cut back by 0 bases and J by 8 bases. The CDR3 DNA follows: TGTGCCACCAGCAGAGATGAGGTCACGGGCAGGGGGCGCGGAGGCTACACCTTC. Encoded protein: CATSRDEVTGRGRGGYTF.

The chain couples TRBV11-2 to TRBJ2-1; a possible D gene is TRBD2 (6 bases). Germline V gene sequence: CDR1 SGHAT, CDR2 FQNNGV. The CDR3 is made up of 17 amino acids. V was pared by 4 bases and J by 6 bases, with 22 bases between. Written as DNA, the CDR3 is TGTGCCAGCAGCTCCTTGGGGGGACGGGGGAACTTCAATGAGCAGTTCTTC. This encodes CASSSLGGRGNFNEQFF.

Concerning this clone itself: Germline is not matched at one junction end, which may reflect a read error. CDR3 sequence reads: CASSLEAGSGTLSEQFF. Written as DNA, the CDR3 is TGTGCTAGCAGCTTAGAGGCGGGGAGCGGGACTCTCAGTGAGCAGTTCTTC. This chain connects TRBV7-7 to TRBJ2-1; the match to TRBD2 covers 7 bases. The CDR3 is 17 amino acids. CDR1 SSHAT and CDR2 FNYEAQ come from the germline V gene (reference sequence).

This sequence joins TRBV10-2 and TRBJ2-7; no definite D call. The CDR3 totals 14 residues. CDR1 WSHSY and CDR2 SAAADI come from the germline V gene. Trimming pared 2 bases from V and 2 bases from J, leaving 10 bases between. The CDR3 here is CASSEPILTYEQYF. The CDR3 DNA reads TGCGCCAGCAGTGAGCCTATTCTAACCTACGAGCAGTACTTC.

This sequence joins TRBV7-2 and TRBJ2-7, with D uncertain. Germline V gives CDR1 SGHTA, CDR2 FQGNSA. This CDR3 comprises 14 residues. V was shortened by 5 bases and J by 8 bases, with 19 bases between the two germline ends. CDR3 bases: TGTGCCAGCAGCGCGAGGTCCCAAGGCGGAAAGCAGTACTTC. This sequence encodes CASSARSQGGKQYF.

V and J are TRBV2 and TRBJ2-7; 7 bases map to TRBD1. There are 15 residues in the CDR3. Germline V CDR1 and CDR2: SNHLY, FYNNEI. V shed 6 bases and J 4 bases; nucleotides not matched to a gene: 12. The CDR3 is CASSPTGVISYEQYF. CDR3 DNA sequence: TGTGCCAGCAGCCCTACAGGGGTTATTTCTTACGAGCAGTACTTC.

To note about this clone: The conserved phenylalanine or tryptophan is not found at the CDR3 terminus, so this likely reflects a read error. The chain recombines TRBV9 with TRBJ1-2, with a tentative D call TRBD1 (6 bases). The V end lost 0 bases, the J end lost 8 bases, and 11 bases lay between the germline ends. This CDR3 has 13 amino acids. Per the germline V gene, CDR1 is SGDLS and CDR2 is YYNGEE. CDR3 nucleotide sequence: TGTGCCAGCAGCGTAGAGCAGGGGTACGGCTACACCTCC. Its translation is CASSVEQGYGYTS.

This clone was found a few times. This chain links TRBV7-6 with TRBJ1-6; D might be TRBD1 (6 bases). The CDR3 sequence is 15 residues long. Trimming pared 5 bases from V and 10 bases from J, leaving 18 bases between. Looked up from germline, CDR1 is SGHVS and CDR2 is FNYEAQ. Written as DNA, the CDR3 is TGTGCCAGCAGCAGAAAACAGGGAATTCACTCACCCCTCCACTTT. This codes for CASSRKQGIHSPLHF. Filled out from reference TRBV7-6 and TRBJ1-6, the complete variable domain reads GAGVSQSPRYKVTKRGQDVALRCDPISGHVSLYWYRQALGQGPEFLTYFNYEAQQDKSGLPNDRFSAERPEGSISTLTIQRTEQRDSAMYRCASSRKQGIHSPLHFGNGTRLTVT.

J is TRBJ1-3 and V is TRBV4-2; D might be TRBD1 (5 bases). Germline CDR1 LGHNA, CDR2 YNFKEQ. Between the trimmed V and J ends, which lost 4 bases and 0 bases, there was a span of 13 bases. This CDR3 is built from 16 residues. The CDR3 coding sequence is TGTGCCAGCAGCCTTTCACAGGCCAGCTCTGGAAACACCATATATTTT. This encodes CASSLSQASSGNTIYF.

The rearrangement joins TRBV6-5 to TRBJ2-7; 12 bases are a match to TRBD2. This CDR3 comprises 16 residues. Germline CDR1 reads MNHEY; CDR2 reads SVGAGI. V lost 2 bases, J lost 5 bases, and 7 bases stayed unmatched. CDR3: CASSYLALAGGHEQYF. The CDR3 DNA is TGTGCCAGCAGTTACCTCGCTCTAGCGGGGGGGCACGAGCAGTACTTC.

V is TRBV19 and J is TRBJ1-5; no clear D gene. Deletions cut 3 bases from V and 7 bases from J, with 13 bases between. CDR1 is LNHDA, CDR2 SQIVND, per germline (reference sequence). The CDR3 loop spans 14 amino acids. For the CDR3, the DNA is TGTGCCAGTAGTATTCCCCCCAGTACCCAGCCCCAGCATTTT. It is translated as CASSIPPSTQPQHF.